This T cell receptor beta chain was profiled in a study of low-dose radiotherapy and immunotherapy resistance in tumors. About the study: Treatment included intravenous cyclophosphamide dosed at 200 mg/m2 every two weeks, one day before radiation and immunotherapy.

Time point given: before trial treatment. Each eligible patient had an advanced solid tumor, and these tumors lacked tumor-infiltrating lymphocytes. This CDR3 contains 17 residues. Germline values: CDR1 MGHRA, CDR2 YSYEKL. The junction had 8 bases not matched to a gene; V was cut back by 3 bases and J by 4 bases. This clonotype has at least ten counts. TRAV and TRBV primers primed cDNA for both TCRalpha and TCRbeta. Amplification, which lasted 15 to 20 PCR cycles, used a constant-region primer and V-primer adapter to amplify TCRs. Via MiXCR, TCRdb re-called the reads, giving one row per CDR3 protein. The table records 65,000 to 90,000 distinct CDR3 sequences, 18% of them present only once.

The sample was PBMCs, taken before treatment. The V gene is TRBV4-1, the J gene TRBJ2-2, with 10 bases aligning to TRBD2. The sequence was obtained from a male donor with prostate cancer. DNA for the CDR3: TGCGCCAGCAGCCATCCCGGACTAGCGGCGATCACCGGGGAGCTGTTTTTT. It specifies CASSHPGLAAITGELFF.